This T cell receptor (beta chain) originates from a study of blood T cell repertoires in COVID-19. Study-level information: The origin of the acute and convalescent COVID-19 samples was the United States, Italy and Spain. In each case, the material was cDNA or gDNA derived from T cells, B-cell-depleted T cells, or PBMCs.

The V gene's germline CDR1 is SGDLS and CDR2 YYNGEE. The V end lost 3 bases, the J end lost 1 base, and 9 bases lay between the germline ends. This CDR3 is built from 14 residues. Per the original data handling: Amplification with reference gene primers provided the estimates of nucleated cell counts. Profiling relied on immunoSEQ multiplex PCR, and the TCRdb table lists in-frame clones only, not all of them. That table gives V, J and clone size, and the DNA gave D and trimming. The sample has over 150,000 clones; roughly 84% are singletons. This clone was seen only a few times. V gene TRBV9 combines with J gene TRBJ2-3, with D perhaps TRBD2 (6 bases). The clonotype comes from an elderly woman with active or convalescent COVID-19. Sequencing input: peripheral blood. As DNA, the CDR3 is TGTGCCAGCAGCGATAGCGGACGCACAGATACGCAGTATTTT. The encoded protein is CASSDSGRTDTQYF.